This entry lists 15 T cell receptor beta chains sequenced from one sample in a study of T cell repertoires in cytomegalovirus infection. MiXCR was run by TCRdb on the reads, yielding one entry per CDR3 protein. The data contain about 350,000 distinct CDR3 sequences, about 35% of them seen just once; the ten biggest clones take up about 14%. No antigen has been assigned to these receptors. This specimen was cultured PBMCs, taken from culture after CMV antigen stimulation. These receptors came from a human donor in good health (CMV status not recorded). Some clones in this sample may be carry-over from other donors' samples.

As to this clonotype: The junction departs from the called germline gene at one end, perhaps through a read error. The rearrangement uses TRBV7-9 and TRBJ2-5; D may match TRBD1 or TRBD2 (6 bases each). The CDR3 sequence is 16 residues long. Per the germline V gene, CDR1 is SEHNR and CDR2 is FQNEAQ (reference sequence). CDR3 loop: CASTLTAGHLRETQYF. CDR3 bases: TGTGCCAGCACCTTAACTGCGGGACACCTGCGGGAGACCCAGTACTTC.

The V gene is TRBV6-2 or TRBV6-3, the J gene TRBJ2-7, with a possible D match to TRBD1 (7 bases). The V gene's germline CDR1 is MNHEY and CDR2 SVGEGT. The CDR3 totals 13 residues. Between the trimmed V and J ends, which lost 5 bases and 6 bases, there was a span of 14 bases. The CDR3 region has the DNA TGTGCCAGCAGTCGACAGGGAGGAAGCGAGCAGTACGTC. Encoded protein: CASSRQGGSEQYV.

This chain connects TRBV7-2 to TRBJ2-4; possible D gene TRBD2, 5 bases. This CDR3 has 18 residues. Germline CDR1 is SGHTA and CDR2 is FQGNSA. Trimming took off 1 base at V and 0 bases at J, with 16 bases between the two ends. CDR3 in amino acids: CASSLVGETAIAKNIQYF. The CDR3 DNA reads as TGTGCCAGCAGCTTAGTTGGGGAGACGGCTATAGCCAAAAACATTCAGTACTTC.

V and J are TRBV7-2 and TRBJ2-2, with 8 bases fitting TRBD2. With V trimmed by 4 bases and J by 1 base, 2 bases remained unmatched. The CDR3 length is 15 residues. Germline CDR1 is SGHTA and CDR2 is FQGNSA. The CDR3 is CASSSGRVNTGELFF. CDR3 sequence (DNA): TGTGCCAGCAGCTCCGGGAGGGTGAACACCGGGGAGCTGTTTTTT.

CDR3 nucleotide sequence: TGTGCCAGCGGAATACAGGCAACTAATGAAAAACTGTTTTTT. Amino acids: CASGIQATNEKLFF. The chain has TRBV6-8 and TRBJ1-4; TRBD1 might be the D (5 bases). V lost 8 bases, J lost 0 bases, and 10 bases lay in between. Germline CDR1 reads MNHGY; CDR2 reads SAAAGT. The CDR3 is 14 amino acids.

The chain is built from TRBV2 and TRBJ2-1; no clear D. Between the trimmed V and J ends, which lost 4 bases and 0 bases, there was a span of 13 bases. CDR1 is SNHLY, CDR2 FYNNEI, per germline. This CDR3 is built from 16 residues. CDR3 nucleotides: TGTGCCAGCAGTGCGGACGGGCCAAGCTCCTACAATGAGCAGTTCTTC. It is translated as CASSADGPSSYNEQFF.

This clonotype came up many times. The V and J genes are TRBV6-2 or TRBV6-3 and TRBJ2-7, with D possibly TRBD1 on 6 matching bases. Trimming cost V 7 bases and J 3 bases, with 13 bases left between them. CDR3 length: 13 residues. CDR1 is MNHEY and CDR2 is SVGEGT in the germline V gene. The CDR3 sequence is CASKITQGYEQYV. In nucleotides, the CDR3 is TGTGCCAGCAAAATCACACAGGGCTACGAGCAGTACGTC.

This clonotype occurred many times. This chain links TRBV20-1 with TRBJ2-1, with D perhaps assigned TRBD1 or TRBD2 (6 bases each). Looked up from germline, CDR1 is DFQATT and CDR2 is SNEGSKA (reference sequence). V shed 5 bases and J shed 5 bases, with 13 bases lying between them. The CDR3 contains 13 residues. Here the CDR3 DNA reads TGCAGTGCTGGGGGGCAGGGAAACAATGAGCAGTTCTTC. Amino acid sequence: CSAGGQGNNEQFF.

This clonotype was observed a single time. The chain combines TRBV2 with TRBJ2-7; D may be TRBD2 (6 bases). Trimming stripped 9 bases from V and 0 bases from J, with 18 bases between. CDR3 length equals 15 residues. Looked up from germline, CDR1 is SNHLY and CDR2 is FYNNEI. In DNA form, the CDR3 reads TGTGCCAGGGAGAGTGGCGGGGACCCCTCCTACGAGCAGTACTTC. Translated, it gives CARESGGDPSYEQYF.

The V gene is TRBV29-1, the J gene TRBJ2-1; 9 bases align to TRBD2. J was trimmed by 4 bases and V by 0 bases; bases with no gene match: 1. This CDR3 is 14 amino acids long. Germline V gene sequence: CDR1 SQVTM, CDR2 ANQGSEA. The CDR3 sequence: CSVEDSGSYNEQFF. The CDR3, as DNA: TGCAGCGTTGAAGATAGCGGGAGTTACAATGAGCAGTTCTTC.

The chain has TRBV12-3 or TRBV12-4 and TRBJ2-3, with a weak D call TRBD2 (6 bases). This CDR3 has 15 amino acids. Trimming removed 9 bases at V and 4 bases at J, with 20 bases between. CDR3 region: CASILADARADTQYF. The DNA of the CDR3 is TGTGCCAGTATATTAGCGGACGCACGTGCAGATACGCAGTATTTT.

The chain links TRBV20-1 to TRBJ2-3, with TRBD2 as a possible D gene (6 bases). This CDR3 is built from 13 residues. Germline V gene sequence: CDR1 DFQATT, CDR2 SNEGSKA (reference sequence). The V gene lost 6 bases and the J gene lost 6 bases, with 16 bases spanning the gap. The CDR3 is CSAIGGAKDTQYF. DNA for the CDR3: TGCAGTGCAATTGGAGGGGCCAAGGATACGCAGTATTTT.

The V call is TRBV7-8, the J call TRBJ1-4, with D possibly being TRBD1 (5 bases). This CDR3 spans 19 amino acids. The V end was cut by 2 bases, the J end by 7 bases, with 26 bases between. The germline gives CDR1 SGHVS, CDR2 FQNEAQ. CDR3: CASSLSKIGRVAGREKLFF. In DNA, the CDR3 is TGTGCCAGCAGCTTAAGCAAAATCGGCAGGGTAGCGGGGCGTGAAAAACTGTTTTTT. Full variable domain (outside the CDR3, taken from reference TRBV7-8 and TRBJ1-4): GAGVSQSPRYKVAKRGQDVALRCDPISGHVSLFWYQQALGQGPEFLTYFQNEAQLDKSGLPSDRFFAERPEGSVSTLKIQRTQQEDSAVYLCASSLSKIGRVAGREKLFFGSGTQLSVL.

The chain joins TRBV5-4 to TRBJ2-3; 13 bases agree with TRBD2. V was clipped by 4 bases and J by 5 bases; unmatched bases: 7. The CDR3 covers 16 residues. Germline loops: CDR1 SGHNT, CDR2 YYREEE (reference sequence). CDR3 sequence (DNA): TGTGCCAGCAGCCACGGACTAGCGGGAGATGGAGATACGCAGTATTTT. It yields the protein CASSHGLAGDGDTQYF.

This clonotype was seen a few times. This CDR3 reads CASAVRWTSGRFDNEQFF. CDR3 in DNA: TGTGCCAGCGCCGTTAGATGGACTAGCGGGAGGTTCGACAATGAGCAGTTCTTC. This sequence joins TRBV6-2 or TRBV6-3 and TRBJ2-1; 14 positions agree with TRBD2. The CDR3 contains 18 residues. The germline V gene encodes CDR1 MNHEY and CDR2 SVGEGT. V shed 8 bases and J 5 bases; nucleotides not matched to a gene: 14.